The entry below gives a single TCR beta chain sequence along with its context. A case of COVID-19 had been met by exposed participants within 2 weeks before study entry. Authors' processing steps: Estimated nucleated cell counts came from reference gene primer amplification. TCRdb's table, derived via immunoSEQ multiplex PCR, lists solely in-frame clones and lacks some. D and trimming were read from the DNA, whereas the V and J calls and clone size are those reported in that table. The data contain about 320,000 clones, about 85% of them seen just once; the ten biggest clones take up about 1.9%. These data come from a study of blood T cell repertoires in COVID-19. Study background: Sample material is recorded as cDNA or gDNA derived from T cells, B-cell-depleted T cells, or PBMCs.

The germline gives CDR1 MNHEY, CDR2 SMNVEV (reference sequence). V gave up 3 bases and J gave up 8 bases, with 16 bases separating them. The CDR3 covers 14 residues. The rearrangement links TRBV27 to TRBJ1-2; tentative D call: TRBD1 (6 bases). The clonotype was recovered from a woman in her thirties who had been exposed to COVID-19. Sequencing was done on a sample of PBMCs or T cells enriched from blood (not recorded which). The CDR3 region has the DNA TGTGCCAGCAGTTTGTGGCGCAGGGGCTGGGGCTACACCTTC. The encoded protein is CASSLWRRGWGYTF.